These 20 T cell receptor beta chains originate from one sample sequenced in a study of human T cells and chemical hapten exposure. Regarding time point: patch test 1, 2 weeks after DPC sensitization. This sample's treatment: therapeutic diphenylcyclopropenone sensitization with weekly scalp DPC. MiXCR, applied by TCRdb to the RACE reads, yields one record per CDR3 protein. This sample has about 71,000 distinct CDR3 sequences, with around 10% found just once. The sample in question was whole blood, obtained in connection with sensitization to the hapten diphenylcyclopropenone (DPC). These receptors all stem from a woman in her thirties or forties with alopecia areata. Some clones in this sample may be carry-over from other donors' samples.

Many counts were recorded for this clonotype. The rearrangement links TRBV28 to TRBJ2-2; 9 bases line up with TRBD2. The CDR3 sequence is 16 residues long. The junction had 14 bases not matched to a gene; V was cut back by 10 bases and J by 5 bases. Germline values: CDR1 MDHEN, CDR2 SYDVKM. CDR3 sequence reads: CATLPGRGGRTGELFF. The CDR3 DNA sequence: TGTGCCACCCTCCCCGGGCGGGGGGGCCGTACCGGGGAGCTGTTTTTT.

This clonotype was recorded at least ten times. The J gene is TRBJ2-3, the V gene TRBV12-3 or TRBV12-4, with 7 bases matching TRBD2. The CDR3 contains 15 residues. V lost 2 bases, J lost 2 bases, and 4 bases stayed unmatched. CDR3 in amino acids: CASSLRGLYTDTQYF. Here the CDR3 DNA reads TGTGCCAGCAGTTTAAGGGGACTATACACAGATACGCAGTATTTT.

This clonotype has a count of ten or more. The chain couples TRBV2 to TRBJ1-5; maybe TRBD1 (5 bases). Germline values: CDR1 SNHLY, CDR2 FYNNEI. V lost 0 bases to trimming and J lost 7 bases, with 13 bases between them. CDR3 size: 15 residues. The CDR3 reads CASSEAQGFGQPQHF. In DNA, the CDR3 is TGTGCCAGCAGTGAAGCGCAGGGTTTTGGCCAGCCCCAGCATTTT.

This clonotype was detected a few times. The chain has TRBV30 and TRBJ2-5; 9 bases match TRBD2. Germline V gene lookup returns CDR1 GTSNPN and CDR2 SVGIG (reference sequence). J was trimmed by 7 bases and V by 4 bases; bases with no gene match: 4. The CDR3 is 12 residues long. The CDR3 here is CAWKQRGATQYF. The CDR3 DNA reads TGTGCCTGGAAACAGCGGGGGGCGACCCAGTACTTC.

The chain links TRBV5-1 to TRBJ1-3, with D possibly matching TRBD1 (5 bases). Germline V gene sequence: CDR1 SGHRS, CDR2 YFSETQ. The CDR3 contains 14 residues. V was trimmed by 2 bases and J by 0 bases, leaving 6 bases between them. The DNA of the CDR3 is TGCGCCAGCAGCTTAGGGACCTCTGGAAACACCATATATTTT. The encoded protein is CASSLGTSGNTIYF.

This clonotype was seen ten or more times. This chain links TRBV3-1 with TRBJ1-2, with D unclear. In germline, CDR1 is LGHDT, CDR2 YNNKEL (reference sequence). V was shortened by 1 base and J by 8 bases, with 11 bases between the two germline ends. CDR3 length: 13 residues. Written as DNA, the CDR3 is TGTGCCAGCAGCCAAGCGGGCCTCGGGGGCTACACCTTC. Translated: CASSQAGLGGYTF.

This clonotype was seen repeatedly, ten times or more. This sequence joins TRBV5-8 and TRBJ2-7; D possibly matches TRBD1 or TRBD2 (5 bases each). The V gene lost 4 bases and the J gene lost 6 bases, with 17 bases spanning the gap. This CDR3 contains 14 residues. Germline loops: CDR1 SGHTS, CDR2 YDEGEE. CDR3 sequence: CASSRDLGDREQYF. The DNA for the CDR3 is TGTGCCAGCAGCCGGGACCTCGGCGATCGCGAGCAGTACTTC.

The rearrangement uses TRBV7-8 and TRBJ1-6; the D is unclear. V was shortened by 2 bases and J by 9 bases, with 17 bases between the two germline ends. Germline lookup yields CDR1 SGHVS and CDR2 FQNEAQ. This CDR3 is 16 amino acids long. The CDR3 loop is CASSLPHRPQSSPLHF. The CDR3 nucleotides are TGTGCCAGCAGCTTACCGCATCGGCCTCAAAGTTCACCCCTCCACTTT.

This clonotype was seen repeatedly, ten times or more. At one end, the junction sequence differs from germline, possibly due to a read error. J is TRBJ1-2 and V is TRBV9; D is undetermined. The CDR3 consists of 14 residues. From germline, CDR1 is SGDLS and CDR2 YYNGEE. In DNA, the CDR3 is TGTGCCAGCAGCGCCATCAGTCAAGGTGCCCGACGGGTATTC. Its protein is CASSAISQGARRVF.

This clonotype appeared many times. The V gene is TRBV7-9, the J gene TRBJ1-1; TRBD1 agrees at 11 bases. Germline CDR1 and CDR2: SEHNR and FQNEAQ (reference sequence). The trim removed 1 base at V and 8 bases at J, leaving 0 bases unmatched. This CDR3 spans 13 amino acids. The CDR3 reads CASSLGDRGEAFF. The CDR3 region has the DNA TGTGCCAGCAGCTTAGGGGACAGGGGGGAAGCTTTCTTT.

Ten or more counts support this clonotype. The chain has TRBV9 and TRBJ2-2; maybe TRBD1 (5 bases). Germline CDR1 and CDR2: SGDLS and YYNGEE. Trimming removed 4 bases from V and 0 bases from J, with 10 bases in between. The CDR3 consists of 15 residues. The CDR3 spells CASSSDSANTGELFF. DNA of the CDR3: TGTGCCAGCAGCAGCGACAGCGCGAACACCGGGGAGCTGTTTTTT. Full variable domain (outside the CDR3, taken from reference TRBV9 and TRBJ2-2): DSGVTQTPKHLITATGQRVTLRCSPRSGDLSVYWYQQSLDQGLQFLIQYYNGEERAKGNILERFSAQQFPDLHSELNLSSLELGDSALYFCASSSDSANTGELFFGEGSRLTVL.

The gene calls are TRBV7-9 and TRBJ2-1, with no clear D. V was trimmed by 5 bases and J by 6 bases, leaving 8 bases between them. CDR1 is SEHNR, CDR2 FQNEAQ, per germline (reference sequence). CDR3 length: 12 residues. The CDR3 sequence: CASSLQSNEQFF. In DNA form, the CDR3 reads TGTGCCAGCAGCCTACAGTCCAATGAGCAGTTCTTC.

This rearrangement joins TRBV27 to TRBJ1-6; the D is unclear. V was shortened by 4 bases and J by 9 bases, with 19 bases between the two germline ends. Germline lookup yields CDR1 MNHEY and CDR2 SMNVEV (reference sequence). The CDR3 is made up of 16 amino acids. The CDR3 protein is CASSWSGGKGFSPLHF. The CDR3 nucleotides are TGTGCCAGCAGTTGGTCCGGTGGTAAAGGTTTTTCACCCCTCCACTTT.

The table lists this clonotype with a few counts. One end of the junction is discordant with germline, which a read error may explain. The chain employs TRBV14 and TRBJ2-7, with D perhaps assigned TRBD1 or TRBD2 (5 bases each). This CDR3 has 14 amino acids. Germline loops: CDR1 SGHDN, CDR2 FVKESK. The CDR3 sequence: CANSQAPGPYEQYF. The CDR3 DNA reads TGTGCCAACAGCCAAGCTCCGGGGCCCTACGAGCAGTACTTC.

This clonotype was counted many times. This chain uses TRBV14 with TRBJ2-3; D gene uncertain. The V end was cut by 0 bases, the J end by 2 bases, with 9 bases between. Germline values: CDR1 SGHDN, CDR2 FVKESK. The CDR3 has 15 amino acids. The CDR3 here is CASSQDRFSTDTQYF. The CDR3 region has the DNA TGTGCCAGCAGCCAAGACAGGTTTTCCACAGATACGCAGTATTTT. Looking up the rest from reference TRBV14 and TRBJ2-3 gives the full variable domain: EAGVTQFPSHSVIEKGQTVTLRCDPISGHDNLYWYRRVMGKEIKFLLHFVKESKQDESGMPNNRFLAERTGGTYSTLKVQPAELEDSGVYFCASSQDRFSTDTQYFGPGTRLTVL.

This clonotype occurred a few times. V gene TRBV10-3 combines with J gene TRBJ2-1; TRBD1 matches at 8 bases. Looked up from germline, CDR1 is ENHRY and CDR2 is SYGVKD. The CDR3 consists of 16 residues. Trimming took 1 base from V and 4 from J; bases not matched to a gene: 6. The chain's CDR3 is CAISELGQGFYNEQFF. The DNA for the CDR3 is TGTGCCATCAGTGAGTTAGGACAGGGATTTTACAATGAGCAGTTCTTC.

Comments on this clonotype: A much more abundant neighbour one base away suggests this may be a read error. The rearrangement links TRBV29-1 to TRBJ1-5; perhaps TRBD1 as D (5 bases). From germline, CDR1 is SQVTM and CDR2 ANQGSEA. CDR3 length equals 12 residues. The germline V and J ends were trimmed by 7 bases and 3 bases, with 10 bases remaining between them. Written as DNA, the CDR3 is TGCAGCGCGGGGGAGGACAATCAGCCCCAGCATTTT. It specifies CSAGEDNQPQHF.

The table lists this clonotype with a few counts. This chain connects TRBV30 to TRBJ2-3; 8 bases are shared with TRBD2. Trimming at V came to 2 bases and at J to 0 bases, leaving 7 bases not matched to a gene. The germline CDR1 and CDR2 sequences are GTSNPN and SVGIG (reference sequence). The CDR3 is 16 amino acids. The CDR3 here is CAWSSGGAVSTDTQYF. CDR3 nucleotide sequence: TGTGCCTGGAGTTCCGGGGGGGCCGTTAGCACAGATACGCAGTATTTT. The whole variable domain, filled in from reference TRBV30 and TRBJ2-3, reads SQTIHQWPATLVQPVGSPLSLECTVEGTSNPNLYWYRQAAGRGLQLLFYSVGIGQISSEVPQNLSASRPQDRQFILSSKKLLLSDSGFYLCAWSSGGAVSTDTQYFGPGTRLTVL.

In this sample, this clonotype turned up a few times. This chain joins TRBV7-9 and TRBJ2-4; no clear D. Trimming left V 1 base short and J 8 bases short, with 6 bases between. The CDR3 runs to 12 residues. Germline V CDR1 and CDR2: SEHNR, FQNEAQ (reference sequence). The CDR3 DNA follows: TGTGCCAGCAGCTTAGGCGGAGACATTCAGTACTTC. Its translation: CASSLGGDIQYF.

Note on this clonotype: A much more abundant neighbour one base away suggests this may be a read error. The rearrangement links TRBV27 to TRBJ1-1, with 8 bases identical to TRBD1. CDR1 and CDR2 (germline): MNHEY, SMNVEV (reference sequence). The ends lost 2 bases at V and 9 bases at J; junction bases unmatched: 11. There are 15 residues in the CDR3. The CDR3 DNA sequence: TGTGCCAGCAGTTTACAACGACAGGGGAGAACTAAAGCTTTCTTT. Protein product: CASSLQRQGRTKAFF.